The rows below give T cell receptor beta chains drawn from one sample of a study of OX40 agonist ivuxolimab in advanced cancers. Profiled with immunoSEQ multiplex PCR; TCRdb holds only in-frame clones, not every one. This sample carries about 78,000 clones, about 90% of them seen once, and the ten largest clones take 2.5% to 3.5%. Source: CD4+ or CD8+ T cells sorted from blood, taken in a trial of the OX40 agonist ivuxolimab. These receptors all stem from an adult with an advanced solid tumor such as melanoma, head and neck, liver or kidney cancer. Both conserved end residues are part of each CDR3. Each record gives: D gene, clone size, J gene, V gene, CDR3 protein, CDR3 DNA. A D gene is named only where the DNA matches it firmly. Expanded clones get a size class; other rows say once, few or many, or leave the size out.

>NA|NA|TRBJ2-1|TRBV7-9
CASSRYAADNEQFF
TGTGCCAGCAGCCGTTATGCGGCAGACAATGAGCAGTTCTTC
>TRBD2|NA|TRBJ2-7|TRBV5-4
CASSPLGLAAHEQYF
TGTGCCAGCAGCCCGTTGGGACTAGCGGCCCACGAGCAGTACTTC
>NA|NA|TRBJ1-1|TRBV5-1
CASSLVGAGVAFF
TGCGCCAGCAGTTTGGTGGGTGCCGGGGTAGCTTTCTTT
>NA|NA|TRBJ2-1|TRBV15
CATSPRMTHNEQFF
TGTGCCACCAGCCCCCGTATGACTCACAATGAGCAGTTCTTC
>TRBD2|NA|TRBJ2-5|TRBV4-1
CASSQAGASGAQETQYF
TGCGCCAGCAGCCAAGCCGGGGCTAGCGGAGCTCAAGAGACCCAGTACTTC
>TRBD1|NA|TRBJ1-3|TRBV14
CASRTGTGNTIYF
TGTGCCAGCCGGACAGGGACTGGAAACACCATATATTTT
>NA|NA|TRBJ2-1|TRBV6-6
CASSLKPYNEQFF
TGTGCCAGCAGCCTGAAGCCATACAATGAGCAGTTCTTC
>TRBD1|NA|TRBJ2-3|TRBV27
CASGTVGDTQYF
TGTGCCAGTGGGACAGTTGGAGATACGCAGTATTTT
>NA|NA|TRBJ1-4|TRBV5-6
CASSLGLNEKLFF
TGTGCCAGCAGCCTGGGGTTAAATGAAAAACTGTTTTTT
>NA|NA|TRBJ2-5|TRBV29-1
CSVRPQETQYF
TGCAGCGTCCGCCCTCAAGAGACCCAGTACTTC
>TRBD1|NA|TRBJ2-7|TRBV7-8
CASSSGGTGPTGEQYF
TGTGCCAGCAGCTCCGGAGGGACAGGGCCCACTGGGGAGCAGTACTTC
>NA|NA|TRBJ1-4|TRBV6-5
CASSWGVAGEKLFF
TGTGCCAGCAGTTGGGGGGTAGCGGGCGAAAAACTGTTTTTT
>NA|NA|TRBJ1-1|TRBV7-8
CASCKGGRRNTEAFF
TGTGCCAGCTGCAAAGGGGGAAGGAGGAACACTGAAGCTTTCTTT
>NA|NA|TRBJ1-2|TRBV5-4
CASSFWEGDYGYTF
TGTGCCAGCAGCTTTTGGGAGGGGGACTATGGCTACACCTTC
>TRBD1|NA|TRBJ2-5|TRBV7-7
CASSLDQGQGQTQYF
TGTGCTAGCAGCTTAGATCAGGGACAGGGACAGACCCAGTACTTC
>NA|NA|TRBJ1-5|TRBV5-1
CASSLDGGGRQPQHF
TGCGCCAGCAGCTTGGATGGGGGTGGTCGGCAGCCCCAGCATTTT
>TRBD1|NA|TRBJ1-4|TRBV2
CASSDETRTGVNEKLFF
TGTGCCAGCAGTGATGAGACGCGGACAGGGGTTAATGAAAAACTGTTTTTT
>TRBD2|NA|TRBJ2-5|TRBV7-6
CATSGLAVQETQYF
TGTGCCACCTCCGGACTAGCGGTCCAAGAGACCCAGTACTTC
>NA|NA|TRBJ1-2|TRBV28
CASGGGRIYGYTF
TGTGCCAGCGGGGGTGGGAGAATCTATGGCTACACCTTC
>NA|NA|TRBJ2-7|TRBV7-2
CASSLEANPPLYEQYF
TGTGCCAGCAGCTTAGAGGCCAACCCCCCCCTTTACGAGCAGTACTTC
>TRBD2|NA|TRBJ2-7|TRBV5-6
CASRTSGDRTSYEQYF
TGTGCCAGCAGGACTAGCGGGGATAGAACCTCCTACGAGCAGTACTTC
>TRBD1|NA|TRBJ2-5|TRBV5-1
CASSQGTEETQYF
TGCGCCAGCAGCCAGGGGACAGAAGAGACCCAGTACTTC
>NA|once|TRBJ1-1|TRBV2
CASRERGSEAFF
TGTGCCAGCAGAGAAAGGGGATCTGAAGCTTTCTTT